This T cell receptor (beta chain) was profiled in a study of spatial heterogeneity in lung cancer. Study summary: An average of more than ten raw reads was observed per unique TCR and UMI combination.

For this clonotype: What it binds is not known.

Findings and caveats of the study: Tumor mutation count correlated with how many alpha and beta TCRs expanded intratumorally.

In the library, each TCR cDNA molecule bore its own unique molecular identifier. TCRdb reanalysed the 5' RACE reads using MiXCR and keeps one entry per CDR3 protein. The data contain over 3,000 distinct CDR3 sequences, about a tenth of them singletons. The time point here: sample taken at primary tumor resection. The cohort: 70 to 75 early-stage, untreated non-small cell lung cancer patients. Unsorted samples of tumor, nontumor lung or frozen PBMC had their whole RNA sequenced. This receptor was obtained from a female donor with early-stage non-small cell lung cancer. The sample was lung tumor tissue, taken at surgery.

The CDR3 spells CASSPQTGYNYGYTF. In DNA form, the CDR3 reads TGTGCCAGCAGTCCGCAGACAGGTTATAACTATGGCTACACCTTC. The chain couples TRBV27 to TRBJ1-2; maybe TRBD1 (6 bases). The germline CDR1 and CDR2 sequences are MNHEY and SMNVEV (reference sequence). This CDR3 spans 15 amino acids. The V and J ends lost 5 bases and 1 base respectively, with 14 bases between them.